This T cell receptor beta chain was observed in a study of Tregs in tolerant kidney transplant recipients. The study's findings and limits: This study did not directly address biological reproducibility.

V was trimmed by 1 base and J by 6 bases, leaving 13 bases between them. CDR3 length: 15 residues. In germline, CDR1 is SGHTA, CDR2 FQGNSA. Mixed chimerism was transient after nonmyeloablative marrow transplants from related graft donors. As concerns this clone: What it binds is unknown.

TCRdb's table, derived via immunoSEQ multiplex PCR, lists solely in-frame clones and lacks some. The data hold tens of thousands of clones, with 75% to 95% observed a single time. The chain joins TRBV7-2 to TRBJ2-1; possibly TRBD2 for D (6 bases). This specimen consisted of CD4+ T cells from blood (PBMCs), obtained 24 months after the transplant. This clonotype originated in a human patient who received a combined kidney and bone marrow transplant. The graft donor may account for some of the T cells. CDR3 amino acids: CASSLGGNPSNEQFF. CDR3 bases: TGTGCCAGCAGCTTAGGCGGGAACCCCTCCAATGAGCAGTTCTTC.